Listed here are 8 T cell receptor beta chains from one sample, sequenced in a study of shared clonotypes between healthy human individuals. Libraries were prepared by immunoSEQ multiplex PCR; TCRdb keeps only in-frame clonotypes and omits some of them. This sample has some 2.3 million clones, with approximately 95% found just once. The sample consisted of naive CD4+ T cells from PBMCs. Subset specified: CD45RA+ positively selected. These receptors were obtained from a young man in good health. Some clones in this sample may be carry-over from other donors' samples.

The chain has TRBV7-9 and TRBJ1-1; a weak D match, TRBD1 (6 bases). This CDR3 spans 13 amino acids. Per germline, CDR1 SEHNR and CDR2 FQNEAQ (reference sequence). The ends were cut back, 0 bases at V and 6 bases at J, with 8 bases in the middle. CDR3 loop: CASSLAGASEAFF. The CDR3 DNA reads TGTGCCAGCAGCTTAGCGGGGGCATCTGAAGCTTTCTTT.

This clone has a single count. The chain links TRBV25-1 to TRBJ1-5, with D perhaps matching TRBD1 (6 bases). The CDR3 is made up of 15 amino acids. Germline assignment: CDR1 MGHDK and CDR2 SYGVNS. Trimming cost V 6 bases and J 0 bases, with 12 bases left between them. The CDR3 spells CASSPRGSSNQPQHF. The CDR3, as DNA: TGTGCCAGCAGCCCCAGGGGAAGTAGCAATCAGCCCCAGCATTTT. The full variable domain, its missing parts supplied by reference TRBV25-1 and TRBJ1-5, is EADIYQTPRYLVIGTGKKITLECSQTMGHDKMYWYQQDPGMELHLIHYSYGVNSTEKGDLSSESTVSRIRTEHFPLTLESARPSHTSQYLCASSPRGSSNQPQHFGDGTRLSIL.

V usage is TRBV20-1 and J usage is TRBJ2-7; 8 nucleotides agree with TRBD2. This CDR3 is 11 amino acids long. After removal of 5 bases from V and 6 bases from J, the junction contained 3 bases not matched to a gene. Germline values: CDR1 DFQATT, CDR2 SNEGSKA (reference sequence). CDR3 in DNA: TGCAGTGCTCGGGGGGGACCCGAGCAGTACTTC. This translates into CSARGGPEQYF.

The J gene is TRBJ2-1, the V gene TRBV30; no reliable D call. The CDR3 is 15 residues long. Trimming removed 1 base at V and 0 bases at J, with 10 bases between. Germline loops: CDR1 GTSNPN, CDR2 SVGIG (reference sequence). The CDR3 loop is CAWSDDHSSYNEQFF. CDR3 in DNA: TGTGCCTGGAGTGATGACCATAGCTCCTACAATGAGCAGTTCTTC.

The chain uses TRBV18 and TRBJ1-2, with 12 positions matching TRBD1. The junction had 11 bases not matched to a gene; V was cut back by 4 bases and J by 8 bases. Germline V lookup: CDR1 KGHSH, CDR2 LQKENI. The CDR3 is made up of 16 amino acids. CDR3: CASSLLPGQGAEGYTF. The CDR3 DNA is TGTGCCAGCTCACTTCTTCCGGGACAGGGGGCGGAAGGCTACACCTTC.

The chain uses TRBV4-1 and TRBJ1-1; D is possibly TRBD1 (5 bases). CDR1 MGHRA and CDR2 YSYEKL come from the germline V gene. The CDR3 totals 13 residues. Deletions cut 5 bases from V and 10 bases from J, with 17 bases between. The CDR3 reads CASSSQLGRLAFF. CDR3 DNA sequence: TGCGCCAGCAGCTCGCAACTGGGACGTTTAGCTTTCTTT.

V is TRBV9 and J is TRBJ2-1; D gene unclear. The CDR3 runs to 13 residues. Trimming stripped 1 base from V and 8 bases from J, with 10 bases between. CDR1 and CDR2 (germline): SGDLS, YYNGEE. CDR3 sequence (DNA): TGTGCCAGCAGCGTAATAACCGCGGATGAGCAGTTCTTC. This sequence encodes CASSVITADEQFF.

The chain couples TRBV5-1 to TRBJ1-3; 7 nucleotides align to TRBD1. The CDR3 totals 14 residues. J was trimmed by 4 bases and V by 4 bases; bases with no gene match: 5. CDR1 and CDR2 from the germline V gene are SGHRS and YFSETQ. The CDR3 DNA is TGCGCCAGCAGCCAAGGGACAGAAGGAAACACCATATATTTT. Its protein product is CASSQGTEGNTIYF.